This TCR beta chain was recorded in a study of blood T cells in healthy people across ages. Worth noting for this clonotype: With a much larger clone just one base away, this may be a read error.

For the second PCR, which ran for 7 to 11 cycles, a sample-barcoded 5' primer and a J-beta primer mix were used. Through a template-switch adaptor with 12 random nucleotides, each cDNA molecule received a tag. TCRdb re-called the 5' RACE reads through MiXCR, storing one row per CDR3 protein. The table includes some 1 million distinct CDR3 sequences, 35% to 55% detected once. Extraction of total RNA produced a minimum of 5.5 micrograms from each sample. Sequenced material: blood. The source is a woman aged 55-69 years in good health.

CDR3 amino acids: CASSQGQGGQYF. The CDR3 DNA sequence: TGTGCCAGCAGCCAAGGCCAGGGTGGGCAGTACTTC. The chain employs TRBV3-1 and TRBJ2-5; TRBD1 is a possible D gene (5 bases). Germline V gives CDR1 LGHDT, CDR2 YNNKEL (reference sequence). Between the trimmed V and J ends, which lost 1 base and 11 bases, there was a span of 11 bases. This CDR3 comprises 12 residues.